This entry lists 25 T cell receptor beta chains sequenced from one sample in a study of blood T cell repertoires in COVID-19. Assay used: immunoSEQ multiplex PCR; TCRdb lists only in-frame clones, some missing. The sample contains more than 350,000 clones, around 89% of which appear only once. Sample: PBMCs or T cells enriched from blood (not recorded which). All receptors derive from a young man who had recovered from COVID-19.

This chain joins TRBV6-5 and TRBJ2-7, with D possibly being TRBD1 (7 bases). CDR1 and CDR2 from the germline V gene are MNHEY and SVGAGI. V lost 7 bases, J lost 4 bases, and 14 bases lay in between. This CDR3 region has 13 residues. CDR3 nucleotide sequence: TGTGCCAGCACCCGACAGGGAGGATACGAGCAGTACTTC. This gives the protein CASTRQGGYEQYF.

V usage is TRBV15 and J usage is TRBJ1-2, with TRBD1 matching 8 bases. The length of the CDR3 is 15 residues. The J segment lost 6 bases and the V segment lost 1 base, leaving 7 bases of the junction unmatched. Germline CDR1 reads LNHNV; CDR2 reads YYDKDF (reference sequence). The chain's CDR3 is CATSRGPGGADGYTF. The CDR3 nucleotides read TGTGCCACCAGCAGAGGACCAGGGGGCGCAGATGGCTACACCTTC.

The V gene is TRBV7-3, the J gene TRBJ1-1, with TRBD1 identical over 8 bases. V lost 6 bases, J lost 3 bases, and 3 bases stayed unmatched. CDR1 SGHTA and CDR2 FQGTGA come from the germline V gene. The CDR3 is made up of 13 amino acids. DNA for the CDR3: TGTGCCAGCAGTGTACAGGGGGACACTGAAGCTTTCTTT. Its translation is CASSVQGDTEAFF.

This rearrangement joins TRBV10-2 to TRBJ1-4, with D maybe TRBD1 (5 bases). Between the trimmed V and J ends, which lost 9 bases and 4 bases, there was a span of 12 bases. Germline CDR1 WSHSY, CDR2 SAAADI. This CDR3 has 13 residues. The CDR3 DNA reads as TGCGCCAGTGAAGACAGAAATAATGAAAAACTGTTTTTT. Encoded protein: CASEDRNNEKLFF.

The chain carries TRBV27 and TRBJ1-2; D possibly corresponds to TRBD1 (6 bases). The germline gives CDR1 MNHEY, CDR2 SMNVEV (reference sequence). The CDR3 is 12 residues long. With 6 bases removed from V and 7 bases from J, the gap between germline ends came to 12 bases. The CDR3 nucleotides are TGTGCCAGCAGAACAGGGTCGGGTGGCTACACCTTC. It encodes CASRTGSGGYTF.

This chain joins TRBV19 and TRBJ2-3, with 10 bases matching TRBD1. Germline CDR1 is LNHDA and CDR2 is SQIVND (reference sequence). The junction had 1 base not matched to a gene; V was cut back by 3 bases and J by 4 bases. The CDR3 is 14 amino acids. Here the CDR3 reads CASSIDRGPDTQYF. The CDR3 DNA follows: TGTGCCAGTAGTATCGACAGGGGGCCAGATACGCAGTATTTT.

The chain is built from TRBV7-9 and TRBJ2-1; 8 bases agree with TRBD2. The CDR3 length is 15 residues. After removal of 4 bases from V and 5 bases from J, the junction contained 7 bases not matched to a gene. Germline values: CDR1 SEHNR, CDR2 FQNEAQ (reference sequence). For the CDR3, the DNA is TGTGCCAGCAGCTCCACTAGCGGCAGCCACAATGAGCAGTTCTTC. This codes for CASSSTSGSHNEQFF.

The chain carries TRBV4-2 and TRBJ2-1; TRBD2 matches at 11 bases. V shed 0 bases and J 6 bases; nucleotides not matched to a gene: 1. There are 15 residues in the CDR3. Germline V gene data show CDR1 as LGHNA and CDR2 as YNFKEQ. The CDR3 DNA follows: TGTGCCAGCAGCCAAGATCTAGCGGGGGGCAATGAGCAGTTCTTC. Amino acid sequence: CASSQDLAGGNEQFF.

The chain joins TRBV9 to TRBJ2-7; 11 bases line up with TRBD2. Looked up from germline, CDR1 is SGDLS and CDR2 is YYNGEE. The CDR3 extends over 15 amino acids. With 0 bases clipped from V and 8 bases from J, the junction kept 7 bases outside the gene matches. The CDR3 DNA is TGTGCCAGCAGCGTAGGCGAACTAGCGGGGGTCCAGCAGTACTTC. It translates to CASSVGELAGVQQYF.

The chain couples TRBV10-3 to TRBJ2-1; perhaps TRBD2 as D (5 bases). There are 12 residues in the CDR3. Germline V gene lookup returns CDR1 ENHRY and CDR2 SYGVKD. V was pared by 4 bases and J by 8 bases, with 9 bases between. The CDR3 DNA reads TGTGCCATCAGTGGAGGGATCGATGAGCAGTTCTTC. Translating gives CAISGGIDEQFF.

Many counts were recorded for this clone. The CDR3 loop is CASSQDQGGSYNEQFF. CDR3 DNA: TGTGCCAGCAGCCAAGATCAGGGAGGATCCTACAATGAGCAGTTCTTC. The chain carries TRBV3-1 (or the pseudogene TRBV3-2) and TRBJ2-1; tentatively, D is TRBD2 (6 bases). CDR3 length: 16 amino acids. CDR1 LGHDT and CDR2 YNNKEL come from the germline V gene (reference sequence). The V end was cut by 0 bases, the J end by 1 base, with 10 bases between.

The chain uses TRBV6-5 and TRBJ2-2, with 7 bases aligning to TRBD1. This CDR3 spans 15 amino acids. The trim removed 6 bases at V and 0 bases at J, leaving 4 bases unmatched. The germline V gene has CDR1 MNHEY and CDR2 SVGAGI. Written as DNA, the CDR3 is TGTGCCAGCAGGAAGACAGGGACGAACACCGGGGAGCTGTTTTTT. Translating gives CASRKTGTNTGELFF.

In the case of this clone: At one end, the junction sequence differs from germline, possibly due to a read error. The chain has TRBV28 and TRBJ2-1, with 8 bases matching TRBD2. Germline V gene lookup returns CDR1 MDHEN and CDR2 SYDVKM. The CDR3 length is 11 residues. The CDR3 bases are TGCCTGGTAGCGGGACGAAATGAGCAGTTCTTC. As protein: CLVAGRNEQFF. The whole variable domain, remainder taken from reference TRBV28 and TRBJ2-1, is DVKVTQSSRYLVKRTGEKVFLECVQDMDHENMFWYRQDPGLGLRLIYFSYDVKMKEKGDIPEGYSVSREKKERFSLILESASTNQTSMYLCLVAGRNEQFFGPGTRLTVL.

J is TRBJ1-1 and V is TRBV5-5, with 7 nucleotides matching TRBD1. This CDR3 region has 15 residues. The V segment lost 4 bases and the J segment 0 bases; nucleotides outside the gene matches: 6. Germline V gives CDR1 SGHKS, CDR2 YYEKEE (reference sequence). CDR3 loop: CASSPETGMNTEAFF. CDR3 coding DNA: TGTGCCAGCAGCCCAGAGACAGGGATGAACACTGAAGCTTTCTTT.

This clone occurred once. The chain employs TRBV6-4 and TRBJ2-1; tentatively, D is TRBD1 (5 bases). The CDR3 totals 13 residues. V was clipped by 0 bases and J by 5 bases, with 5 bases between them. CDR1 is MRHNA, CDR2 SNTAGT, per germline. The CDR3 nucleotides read TGTGCCAGCAGTGACTCGGACAACAATGAGCAGTTCTTC. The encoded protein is CASSDSDNNEQFF.

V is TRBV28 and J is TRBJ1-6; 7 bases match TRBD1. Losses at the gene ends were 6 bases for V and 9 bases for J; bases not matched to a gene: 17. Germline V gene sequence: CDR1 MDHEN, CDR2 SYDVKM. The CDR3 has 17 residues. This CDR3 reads CASSPSGGGPLVSPLHF. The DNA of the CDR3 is TGTGCCAGCAGCCCTAGTGGAGGGGGCCCCTTAGTTTCACCCCTCCACTTT.

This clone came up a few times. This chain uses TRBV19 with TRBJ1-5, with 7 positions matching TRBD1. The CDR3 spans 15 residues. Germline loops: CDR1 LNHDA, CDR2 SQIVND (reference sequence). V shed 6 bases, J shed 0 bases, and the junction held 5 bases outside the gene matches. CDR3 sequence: CASRGQFNSNQPQHF. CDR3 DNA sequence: TGTGCCAGTAGGGGACAGTTTAATAGCAATCAGCCCCAGCATTTT. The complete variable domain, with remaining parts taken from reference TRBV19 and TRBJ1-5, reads DGGITQSPKYLFRKEGQNVTLSCEQNLNHDAMYWYRQDPGQGLRLIYYSQIVNDFQKGDIAEGYSVSREKKESFPLTVTSAQKNPTAFYLCASRGQFNSNQPQHFGDGTRLSIL.

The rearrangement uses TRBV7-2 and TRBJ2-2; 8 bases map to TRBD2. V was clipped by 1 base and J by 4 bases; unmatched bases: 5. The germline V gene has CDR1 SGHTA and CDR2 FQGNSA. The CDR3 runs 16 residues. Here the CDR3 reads CASSLVRAGGTGELFF. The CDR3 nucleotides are TGTGCCAGCAGCTTAGTCAGGGCGGGGGGCACCGGGGAGCTGTTTTTT.

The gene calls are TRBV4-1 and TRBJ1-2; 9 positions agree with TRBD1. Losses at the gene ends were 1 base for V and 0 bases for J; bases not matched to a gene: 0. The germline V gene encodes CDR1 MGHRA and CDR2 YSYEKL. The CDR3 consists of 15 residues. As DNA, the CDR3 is TGCGCCAGCAGCCAAGGACAGGGGGCTAACTATGGCTACACCTTC. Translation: CASSQGQGANYGYTF.

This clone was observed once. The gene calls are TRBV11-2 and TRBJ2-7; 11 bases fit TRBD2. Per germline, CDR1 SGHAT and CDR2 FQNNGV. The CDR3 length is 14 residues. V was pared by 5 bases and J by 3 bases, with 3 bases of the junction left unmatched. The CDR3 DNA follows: TGTGCCAGCAGCATTAGCGGGAGGGACTACGAGCAGTACTTC. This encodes CASSISGRDYEQYF.

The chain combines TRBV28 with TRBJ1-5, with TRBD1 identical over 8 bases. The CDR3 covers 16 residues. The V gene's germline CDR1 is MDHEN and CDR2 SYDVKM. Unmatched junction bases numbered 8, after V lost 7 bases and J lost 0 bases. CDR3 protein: CASTSTGVYSNQPQHF. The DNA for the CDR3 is TGTGCCAGCACTTCGACAGGGGTCTATAGCAATCAGCCCCAGCATTTT.

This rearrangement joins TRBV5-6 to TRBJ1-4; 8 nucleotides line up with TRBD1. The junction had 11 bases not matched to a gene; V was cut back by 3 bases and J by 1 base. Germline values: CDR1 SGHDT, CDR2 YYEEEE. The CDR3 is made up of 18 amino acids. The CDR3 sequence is CASSWAGTGLRTNEKLFF. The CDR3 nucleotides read TGTGCCAGCAGCTGGGCCGGGACAGGTCTTAGAACTAATGAAAAACTGTTTTTT.

As DNA, the CDR3 is TGTGCCAGCAGCATCCAGGGACTAGCGGAGTACAATGAGCAGTTCTTC. It yields the protein CASSIQGLAEYNEQFF. The chain recombines TRBV7-9 with TRBJ2-1; 11 bases line up with TRBD2. In germline, CDR1 is SEHNR, CDR2 FQNEAQ (reference sequence). The junction had 7 bases not matched to a gene; V was cut back by 5 bases and J by 4 bases. The CDR3 extends over 16 amino acids.

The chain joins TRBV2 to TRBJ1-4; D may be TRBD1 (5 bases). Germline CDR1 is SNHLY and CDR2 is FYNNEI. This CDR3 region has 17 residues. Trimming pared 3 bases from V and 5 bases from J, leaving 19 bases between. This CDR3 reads CASSDATYRRGNEKLFF. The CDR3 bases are TGTGCCAGCAGTGATGCCACTTACAGGCGTGGGAATGAAAAACTGTTTTTT.

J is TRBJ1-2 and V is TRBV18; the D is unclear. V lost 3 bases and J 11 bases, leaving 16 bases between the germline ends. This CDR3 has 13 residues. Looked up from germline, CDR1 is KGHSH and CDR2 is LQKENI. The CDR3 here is CASSPRAGSAYTF. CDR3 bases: TGTGCCAGCTCACCTCGCGCGGGGTCCGCATACACCTTC.